The rows below give T cell receptor beta chains drawn from one sample of a study of PD-1 blockade in classical Hodgkin lymphoma. Clones were sequenced by immunoSEQ multiplex PCR, and TCRdb holds only the in-frame ones, with some missing. The table shows tens of thousands of clones, with approximately 88% occurring only once. Source: peripheral blood mononuclear cells (PBMCs), taken at baseline. These receptors all stem from a human donor with classical Hodgkin lymphoma. Each CDR3 is given with its conserved first and last residue. The order of the fields is clone size, D gene, V gene, J gene, CDR3 DNA, CDR3 protein. D genes are given only for firm matches. Size tells how often a clone was seen (once, few, many) or the class of an expanded clone, and some rows leave it out.

>.|.|TRBV4-2|TRBJ2-7
TGTGCCAGCAGCCAAGATTTCCAGAGAACCTACGAGCAGTACTTC
CASSQDFQRTYEQYF
>.|.|TRBV27|TRBJ1-2
TGTGCCAGCAGTCCTGGGACGGGTTATGGCTACACCTTC
CASSPGTGYGYTF
>.|.|TRBV7-8|TRBJ1-2
TGTGCCAGCAGCTTAGACAGTCTTGTTGGCTACACCTTC
CASSLDSLVGYTF
>.|.|TRBV4-3|TRBJ2-2
TGCGCCAGCAGCCAAGATCAGGTCCCTTATTACACCGGGGAGCTGTTTTTT
CASSQDQVPYYTGELFF
>.|TRBD2|TRBV10-3|TRBJ2-1
TGTGCCATCAGTGGAAGTGGCGGGGGGGCCACTTGGTCCTACAATGAGCAGTTCTTC
CAISGSGGGATWSYNEQFF
>.|.|TRBV29-1|TRBJ1-1
TGCAGCGTTGAATTCGGCAGGGTGAACACTGAAGCTTTCTTT
CSVEFGRVNTEAFF
>.|.|TRBV4-1|TRBJ2-5
TGCGCCAGCAGCCAAGAAAGAGGCGGGGTACAAGAGACCCAGTACTTC
CASSQERGGVQETQYF
>.|.|TRBV21-1|TRBJ2-4
TGTGCCAGCAGCAATCGCGTCAGGGCCATAGCCAAAAACATTCAGTACTTC
CASSNRVRAIAKNIQYF
>.|.|TRBV10-1|TRBJ2-2
TGCGCCAGCAGTAAAAGAGCCGGCGACGGGGAGCTGTTTTTT
CASSKRAGDGELFF
>.|.|TRBV14|TRBJ2-3
TGTGCCAGCAGCCAGAGCCTTAGCGCAGATACGCAGTATTTT
CASSQSLSADTQYF
>.|TRBD2|TRBV11-1|TRBJ2-2
TGTGCCAGCACGGTGAGGACTAGCGGGGGATACATCGCCGGGGAGCTGTTTTTT
CASTVRTSGGYIAGELFF
>.|.|TRBV9|TRBJ2-2
TGTGCCAGCAGCGGACTTGCGGATACCGGGGAGCTGTTTTTT
CASSGLADTGELFF
>.|TRBD1|TRBV11-1|TRBJ2-7
TGTGCCAGCAGCCCCCAGGGGGTTTCCTACGAGCAGTACTTC
CASSPQGVSYEQYF
>once|TRBD1|TRBV29-1|TRBJ1-2
TGCAGCGTGGGACAGCCTGCTAACTATGGCTACACCTTC
CSVGQPANYGYTF
>few|.|TRBV28|TRBJ1-2
TGTGCCAGCAGTCTCCACCCGGACATCTCTAACTATGGCTACACCTTC
CASSLHPDISNYGYTF
>.|.|TRBV6-5|TRBJ1-5
TGTGCCAGCAGTTACTCCCCTGGGGGGCACAATCAGCCCCAGCATTTT
CASSYSPGGHNQPQHF
>.|TRBD2|TRBV11-3|TRBJ2-5
TGTGCCAGCAGCCCCAGCGGGGGGTCGGCGGAGACCCAGTACTTC
CASSPSGGSAETQYF
>.|.|TRBV19|TRBJ2-1
TGTGCCAGTAGCCCTTTCGGGGAGGCCTACAATGAGCAGTTCTTC
CASSPFGEAYNEQFF